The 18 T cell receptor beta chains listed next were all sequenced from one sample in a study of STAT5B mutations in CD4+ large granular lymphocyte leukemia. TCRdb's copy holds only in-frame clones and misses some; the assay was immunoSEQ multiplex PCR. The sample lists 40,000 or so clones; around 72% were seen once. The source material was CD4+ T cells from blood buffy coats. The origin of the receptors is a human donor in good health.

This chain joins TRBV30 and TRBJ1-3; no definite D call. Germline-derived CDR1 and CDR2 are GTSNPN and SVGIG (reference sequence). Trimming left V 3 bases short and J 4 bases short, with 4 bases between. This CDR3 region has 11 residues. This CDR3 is CAWRNGNTIYF. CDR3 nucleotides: TGTGCCTGGAGGAACGGAAACACCATATATTTT. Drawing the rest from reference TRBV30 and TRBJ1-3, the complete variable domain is SQTIHQWPATLVQPVGSPLSLECTVEGTSNPNLYWYRQAAGRGLQLLFYSVGIGQISSEVPQNLSASRPQDRQFILSSKKLLLSDSGFYLCAWRNGNTIYFGEGSWLTVV.

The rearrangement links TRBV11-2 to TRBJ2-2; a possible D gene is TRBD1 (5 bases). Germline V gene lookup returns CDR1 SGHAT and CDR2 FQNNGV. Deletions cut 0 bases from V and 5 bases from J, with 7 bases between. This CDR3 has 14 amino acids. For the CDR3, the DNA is TGTGCCAGCAGCTTAGATGGACAAACCGGGGAGCTGTTTTTT. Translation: CASSLDGQTGELFF. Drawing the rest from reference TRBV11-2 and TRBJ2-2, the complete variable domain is EAGVAQSPRYKIIEKRQSVAFWCNPISGHATLYWYQQILGQGPKLLIQFQNNGVVDDSQLPKDRFSAERLKGVDSTLKIQPAKLEDSAVYLCASSLDGQTGELFFGEGSRLTVL.

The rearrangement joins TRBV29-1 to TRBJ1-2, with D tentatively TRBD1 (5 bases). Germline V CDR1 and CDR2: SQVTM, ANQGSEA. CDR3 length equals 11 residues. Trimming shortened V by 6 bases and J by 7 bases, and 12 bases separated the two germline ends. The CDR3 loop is CSVGGTFGYTF. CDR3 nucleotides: TGCAGCGTAGGCGGGACTTTTGGCTACACCTTC. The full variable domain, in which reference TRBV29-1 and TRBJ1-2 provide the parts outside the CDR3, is SAVISQKPSRDICQRGTSLTIQCQVDSQVTMMFWYRQQPGQSLTLIATANQGSEATYESGFVIDKFPISRPNLTFSTLTVSNMSPEDSSIYLCSVGGTFGYTFGSGTRLTVV.

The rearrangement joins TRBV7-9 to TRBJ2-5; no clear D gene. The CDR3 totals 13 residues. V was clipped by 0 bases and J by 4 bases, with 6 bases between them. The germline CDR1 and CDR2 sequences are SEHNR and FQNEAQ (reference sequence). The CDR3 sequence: CASSLASSETQYF. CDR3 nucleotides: TGTGCCAGCAGCTTAGCGTCTTCAGAGACCCAGTACTTC. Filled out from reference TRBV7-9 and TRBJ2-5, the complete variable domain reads DTGVSQNPRHKITKRGQNVTFRCDPISEHNRLYWYRQTLGQGPEFLTYFQNEAQLEKSRLLSDRFSAERPKGSFSTLEIQRTEQGDSAMYLCASSLASSETQYFGPGTRLLVL.

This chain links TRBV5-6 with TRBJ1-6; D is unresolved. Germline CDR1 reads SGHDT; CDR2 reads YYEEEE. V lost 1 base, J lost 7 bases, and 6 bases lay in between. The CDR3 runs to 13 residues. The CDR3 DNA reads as TGTGCCAGCAGCTTGTTCGCAAATTCACCCCTCCACTTT. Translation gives CASSLFANSPLHF. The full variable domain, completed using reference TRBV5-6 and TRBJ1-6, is DAGVTQSPTHLIKTRGQQVTLRCSPKSGHDTVSWYQQALGQGPQFIFQYYEEEERQRGNFPDRFSGHQFPNYSSELNVNALLLGDSALYLCASSLFANSPLHFGNGTRLTVT.

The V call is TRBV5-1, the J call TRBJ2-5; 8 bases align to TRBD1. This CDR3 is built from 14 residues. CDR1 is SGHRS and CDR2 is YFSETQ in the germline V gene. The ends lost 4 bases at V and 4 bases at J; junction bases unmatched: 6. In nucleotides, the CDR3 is TGCGCCAGCAGCGACAGGGGAAACGGAGAGACCCAGTACTTC. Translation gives CASSDRGNGETQYF.

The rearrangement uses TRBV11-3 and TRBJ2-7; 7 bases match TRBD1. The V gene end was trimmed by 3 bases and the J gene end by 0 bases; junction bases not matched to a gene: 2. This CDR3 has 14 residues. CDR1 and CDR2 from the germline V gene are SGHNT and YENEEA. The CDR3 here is CASSFTGDSYEQYF. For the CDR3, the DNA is TGTGCCAGCAGCTTCACAGGGGACTCCTACGAGCAGTACTTC.

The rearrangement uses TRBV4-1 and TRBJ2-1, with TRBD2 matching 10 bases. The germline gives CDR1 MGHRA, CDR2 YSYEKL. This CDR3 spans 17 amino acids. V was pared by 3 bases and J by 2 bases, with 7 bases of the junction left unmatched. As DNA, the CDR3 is TGCGCCAGCAGCCAGGCCAAGCGGGGGGGCCCCTACAATGAGCAGTTCTTC. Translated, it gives CASSQAKRGGPYNEQFF.

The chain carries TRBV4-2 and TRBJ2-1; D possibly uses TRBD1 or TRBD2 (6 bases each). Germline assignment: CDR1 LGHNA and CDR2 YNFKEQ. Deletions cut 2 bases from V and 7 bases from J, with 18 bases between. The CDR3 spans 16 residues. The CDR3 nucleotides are TGTGCCAGCAGCCAACGCCCGGGGGCACGGGGAAATGAGCAGTTCTTC. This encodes CASSQRPGARGNEQFF.

The CDR3 is CASSLGTSGKETQYF. CDR3 nucleotides: TGCGCCAGCAGCTTAGGGACTAGCGGGAAGGAGACCCAGTACTTC. The chain couples TRBV5-1 to TRBJ2-5; TRBD2 matches at 13 bases. V was clipped by 2 bases and J by 5 bases; unmatched bases: 3. There are 15 residues in the CDR3. The germline CDR1 and CDR2 sequences are SGHRS and YFSETQ.

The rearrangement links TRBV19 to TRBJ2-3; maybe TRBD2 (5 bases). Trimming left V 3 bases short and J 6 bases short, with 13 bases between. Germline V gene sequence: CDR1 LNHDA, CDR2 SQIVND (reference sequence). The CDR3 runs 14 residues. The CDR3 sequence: CASSIGVEADTQYF. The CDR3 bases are TGTGCCAGTAGTATCGGGGTGGAGGCGGATACGCAGTATTTT.

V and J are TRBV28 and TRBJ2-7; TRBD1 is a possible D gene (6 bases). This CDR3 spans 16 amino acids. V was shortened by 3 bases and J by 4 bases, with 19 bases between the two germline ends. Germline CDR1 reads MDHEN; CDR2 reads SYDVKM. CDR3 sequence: CASSLDGTRVGYEQYF. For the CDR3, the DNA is TGTGCCAGCAGTTTGGACGGGACAAGGGTGGGGTACGAGCAGTACTTC.

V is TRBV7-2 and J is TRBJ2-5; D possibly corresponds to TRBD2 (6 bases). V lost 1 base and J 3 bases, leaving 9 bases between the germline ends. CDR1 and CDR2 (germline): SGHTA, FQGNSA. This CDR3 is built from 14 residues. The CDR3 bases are TGTGCCAGCAGCTTAGGGGTAGCGGAAGAGACCCAGTACTTC. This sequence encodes CASSLGVAEETQYF.

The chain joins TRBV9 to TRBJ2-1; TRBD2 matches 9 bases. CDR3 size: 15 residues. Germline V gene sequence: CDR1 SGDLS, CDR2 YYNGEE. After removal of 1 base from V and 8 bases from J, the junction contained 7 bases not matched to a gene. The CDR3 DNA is TGTGCCAGCAGCGTACCTAGCGGGGCCCTCGATGAGCAGTTCTTC. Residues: CASSVPSGALDEQFF. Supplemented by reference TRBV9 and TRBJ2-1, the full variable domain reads DSGVTQTPKHLITATGQRVTLRCSPRSGDLSVYWYQQSLDQGLQFLIQYYNGEERAKGNILERFSAQQFPDLHSELNLSSLELGDSALYFCASSVPSGALDEQFFGPGTRLTVL.

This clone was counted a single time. This CDR3 is CASSLARGDTQYF. CDR3 in DNA: TGTGCCAGCAGCTTAGCCAGGGGGGATACGCAGTATTTT. The genes are TRBV11-1 and TRBJ2-3, with 7 bases fitting TRBD1. The V segment lost 0 bases and the J segment 6 bases; nucleotides outside the gene matches: 0. CDR3 length: 13 amino acids. CDR1 and CDR2 (germline): SGHAT, FQDESV (reference sequence).

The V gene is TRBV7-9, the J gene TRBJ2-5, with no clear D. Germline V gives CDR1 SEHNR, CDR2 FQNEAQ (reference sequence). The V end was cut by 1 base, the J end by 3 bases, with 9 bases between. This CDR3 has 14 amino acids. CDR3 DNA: TGTGCCAGCAGCTTAGAGTCGAAAAAAGAGACCCAGTACTTC. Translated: CASSLESKKETQYF.

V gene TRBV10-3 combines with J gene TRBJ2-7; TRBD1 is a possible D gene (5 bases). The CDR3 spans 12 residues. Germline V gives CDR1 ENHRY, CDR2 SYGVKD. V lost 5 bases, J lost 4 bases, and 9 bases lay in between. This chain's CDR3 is CAISLQEYEQYF. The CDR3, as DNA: TGTGCCATCAGTTTACAGGAATACGAGCAGTACTTC.

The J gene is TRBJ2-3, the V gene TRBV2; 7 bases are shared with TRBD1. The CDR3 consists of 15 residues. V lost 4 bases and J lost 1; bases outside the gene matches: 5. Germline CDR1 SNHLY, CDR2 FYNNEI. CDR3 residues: CASSGQGVGTDTQYF. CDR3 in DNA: TGTGCCAGCAGTGGGCAGGGGGTCGGCACAGATACGCAGTATTTT.